One sample yielded the 16 T cell receptor beta chains listed below, sequenced in a study of T cells after yellow fever vaccination. A single record per CDR3 protein comes from TCRdb applying MiXCR to the 5' RACE reads. Of around 600,000 distinct CDR3 sequences in the sample, roughly an eighth are singletons; the top ten hold more than 12%. The material sequenced was PBMCs, taken on the day of the yellow fever booster vaccination. These TCRs come from a man in his thirties or forties who received the YFV17D yellow fever vaccine.

The rearrangement joins TRBV4-2 to TRBJ1-4; D call uncertain. The CDR3 is 15 residues long. CDR1 LGHNA and CDR2 YNFKEQ come from the germline V gene. The V and J ends lost 0 bases and 2 bases respectively, with 7 bases between them. DNA for the CDR3: TGTGCCAGCAGCCAAGAGGCAGCCACTAATGAAAAACTGTTTTTT. Protein product: CASSQEAATNEKLFF.

This clonotype was detected only a few times. The chain couples TRBV28 to TRBJ2-3; D call uncertain. The CDR3 extends over 14 amino acids. Germline assignment: CDR1 MDHEN and CDR2 SYDVKM. Trimming pared 4 bases from V and 3 bases from J, leaving 11 bases between. The CDR3 coding sequence is TGTGCCAGCAGTTCCCCGGCGAGGACAGATACGCAGTATTTT. Translating it yields CASSSPARTDTQYF.

This clonotype has only a few counts. The rearrangement joins TRBV5-1 to TRBJ1-1; weak D call: TRBD1 (5 bases). Trimming took 4 bases from V and 0 from J, leaving 10 bases between them. The CDR3 length is 14 residues. Germline V gene lookup returns CDR1 SGHRS and CDR2 YFSETQ. The CDR3 spells CASSADSMNTEAFF. The CDR3 DNA is TGCGCCAGCAGCGCCGACAGTATGAACACTGAAGCTTTCTTT.

The chain recombines TRBV30 with TRBJ1-2; D is possibly TRBD1 (6 bases). Germline lookup yields CDR1 GTSNPN and CDR2 SVGIG (reference sequence). The CDR3 covers 13 residues. V lost 5 bases, J lost 0 bases, and 10 bases lay in between. CDR3 sequence: CAWLTGANYGYTF. The CDR3 DNA sequence: TGTGCCTGGTTGACAGGAGCTAACTATGGCTACACCTTC.

The chain employs TRBV7-9 and TRBJ2-3; either TRBD1 or TRBD2 may fit D (5 bases each). Trimming took 5 bases from V and 5 from J, leaving 14 bases between them. The CDR3 is 14 residues long. Germline V gene data show CDR1 as SEHNR and CDR2 as FQNEAQ (reference sequence). This chain's CDR3 is CASSRSGPEDTQYF. The CDR3 nucleotides read TGTGCCAGCAGCCGTTCGGGACCCGAAGATACGCAGTATTTT.

The V call is TRBV20-1, the J call TRBJ1-2, with TRBD1 matching over 10 bases. Trimming took 0 bases from V and 6 from J; bases not matched to a gene: 4. Germline-derived CDR1 and CDR2 are DFQATT and SNEGSKA (reference sequence). The CDR3 covers 14 residues. The CDR3 nucleotides read TGCAGTGCTAGAGACCCGGGACAGGGGAATGGCTACACCTTC. Amino acids: CSARDPGQGNGYTF.

The chain's CDR3 is CASSWTIQYEQYF. CDR3 nucleotide sequence: TGTGCCAGCAGTTGGACTATCCAATACGAGCAGTACTTC. The J gene is TRBJ2-7, the V gene TRBV7-2; possibly TRBD2 for D (6 bases). V dropped 6 bases and J dropped 4 bases, with 13 bases sitting between them. Germline V lookup: CDR1 SGHTA, CDR2 FQGNSA. The CDR3 totals 13 residues.

Only a few counts were recorded for this clonotype. CDR3 sequence reads: CSARVGGASKNIQYF. CDR3 nucleotides: TGCAGTGCTAGAGTGGGGGGGGCGTCCAAAAACATTCAGTACTTC. This rearrangement joins TRBV20-1 to TRBJ2-4; possibly TRBD2 for D (7 bases). Looked up from germline, CDR1 is DFQATT and CDR2 is SNEGSKA (reference sequence). Trimming took 1 base from V and 2 from J, leaving 12 bases between them. This CDR3 is built from 15 residues.

The V call is TRBV29-1, the J call TRBJ2-3, with D tentatively TRBD1 or TRBD2 (5 bases each). Germline CDR1 and CDR2: SQVTM and ANQGSEA. CDR3 length equals 13 residues. V lost 7 bases to trimming and J lost 3 bases, with 14 bases between them. The CDR3 DNA follows: TGCAGCGGGAGCAGTTGGGGGACAGATACGCAGTATTTT. Protein product: CSGSSWGTDTQYF.

This clonotype was counted between two and nine times. This chain connects TRBV20-1 to TRBJ2-7; 12 nucleotides align to TRBD2. Germline V gene lookup returns CDR1 DFQATT and CDR2 SNEGSKA (reference sequence). The CDR3 is 15 amino acids. V dropped 4 bases and J dropped 6; count of bases not matched to a gene: 10. CDR3 amino acids: CSAIKLGLAGSEQYF. For the CDR3, the DNA is TGCAGTGCTATAAAGCTTGGACTAGCGGGATCCGAGCAGTACTTC.

This clonotype was picked up a small number of times. This chain uses TRBV12-3 or TRBV12-4 with TRBJ1-2, with D perhaps matching TRBD1 (5 bases). This CDR3 spans 14 amino acids. The V end lost 3 bases, the J end lost 7 bases, and 15 bases lay between the germline ends. The CDR3 is CASSFREAYGGYTF. CDR3 nucleotide sequence: TGTGCCAGCAGTTTCAGGGAGGCTTATGGTGGCTACACCTTC.

This rearrangement joins TRBV7-9 to TRBJ1-2, with D possibly matching TRBD1 (5 bases). V shed 3 bases and J shed 4 bases, with 12 bases lying between them. Germline CDR1 is SEHNR and CDR2 is FQNEAQ (reference sequence). The length of the CDR3 is 14 residues. Here the CDR3 reads CASSFIQGSYGYTF. The CDR3 nucleotides are TGTGCCAGCAGCTTTATTCAGGGAAGCTATGGCTACACCTTC.

The rearrangement uses TRBV28 and TRBJ2-5; the D is unclear. CDR1 is MDHEN, CDR2 SYDVKM, per germline. The CDR3 totals 11 residues. V lost 5 bases and J 7 bases, leaving 8 bases between the germline ends. In nucleotides, the CDR3 is TGTGCCAGCAGTCCCGGCGCGACCCAGTACTTC. Amino acid sequence: CASSPGATQYF. The whole variable domain, filled in from reference TRBV28 and TRBJ2-5, reads DVKVTQSSRYLVKRTGEKVFLECVQDMDHENMFWYRQDPGLGLRLIYFSYDVKMKEKGDIPEGYSVSREKKERFSLILESASTNQTSMYLCASSPGATQYFGPGTRLLVL.

The V and J genes are TRBV12-3 or TRBV12-4 and TRBJ1-6, with D perhaps matching TRBD1 (6 bases). The length of the CDR3 is 14 residues. Trimming removed 4 bases at V and 11 bases at J, with 15 bases between. The CDR3: CASSSLQGLAPLHF. DNA of the CDR3: TGTGCCAGCAGTTCCCTACAGGGATTGGCACCCCTCCACTTT.

This clonotype has just a few counts. The V gene is TRBV20-1, the J gene TRBJ2-1; no definite D call. Germline V gene data show CDR1 as DFQATT and CDR2 as SNEGSKA (reference sequence). The V end was cut by 3 bases, the J end by 7 bases, with 7 bases between. The CDR3 totals 11 residues. DNA for the CDR3: TGCAGTGCTAGGATCTTTAATGAGCAGTTCTTC. It yields the protein CSARIFNEQFF.

This clonotype has just a few counts. The gene calls are TRBV5-1 and TRBJ2-1, with 9 bases fitting TRBD2. Trimming removed 5 bases from V and 1 base from J; junction bases left unmatched: 7. Germline CDR1 reads SGHRS; CDR2 reads YFSETQ. The CDR3 contains 16 residues. The CDR3 protein is CASRRSGSGSYNEQFF. The CDR3 bases are TGCGCCAGCAGACGTAGCGGGAGTGGTTCCTACAATGAGCAGTTCTTC.